Each of the 9 T cell receptor beta chains below was sequenced from the same sample in a study of human T cells and chemical hapten exposure. From whole blood left unfractionated, total RNA was extracted. TCRdb reprocessed the 5' RACE reads with MiXCR, giving one entry per CDR3 protein. This table holds 95,000 to 120,000 distinct CDR3 sequences, around a fifth found once. Receptor source: a human donor in good health.

The rearrangement uses TRBV29-1 and TRBJ2-2, with 7 bases fitting TRBD2. With 7 bases clipped from V and 3 bases from J, the junction kept 8 bases outside the gene matches. The CDR3 is made up of 14 amino acids. Germline values: CDR1 SQVTM, CDR2 ANQGSEA. This chain's CDR3 is CSAWEGLDTGELFF. The CDR3 coding sequence is TGCAGCGCCTGGGAGGGGCTCGACACCGGGGAGCTGTTTTTT.

The chain couples TRBV7-9 to TRBJ2-1, with 9 positions matching TRBD2. Germline V CDR1 and CDR2: SEHNR, FQNEAQ (reference sequence). This CDR3 is 17 amino acids long. V lost 5 bases, J lost 4 bases, and 12 bases stayed unmatched. In nucleotides, the CDR3 is TGTGCCAGCAGCCCCCGCACCGGGACTAGCAGGTACAATGAGCAGTTCTTC. Encoded protein: CASSPRTGTSRYNEQFF.

This clonotype was picked up a small number of times. CDR3 residues: CATSDLGAQQHF. The CDR3 DNA reads as TGTGCCACCAGTGATTTGGGGGCACAACAGCATTTT. The chain uses TRBV24-1 and TRBJ1-5, with TRBD1 as a possible D gene (5 bases). This CDR3 has 12 amino acids. CDR1 is KGHDR and CDR2 is SFDVKD in the germline V gene. V gave up 0 bases and J gave up 13 bases, with 9 bases separating them.

The chain has TRBV29-1 and TRBJ2-7; 12 bases are a match to TRBD1. This CDR3 spans 14 amino acids. V trimming: 2 bases; J trimming: 5 bases; junction bases outside the gene matches: 4. CDR1 SQVTM and CDR2 ANQGSEA come from the germline V gene. Here the CDR3 DNA reads TGCAGCGTTGAATCGGGACAGGGGGCTAACGAGCAGTACTTC. It translates to CSVESGQGANEQYF.

This clonotype was seen only a few times. This rearrangement joins TRBV5-5 to TRBJ1-4; a weak D match, TRBD1 (5 bases). The CDR3 has 15 residues. CDR1 and CDR2 (germline): SGHKS, YYEKEE (reference sequence). The V end was cut by 0 bases, the J end by 5 bases, with 11 bases between. The CDR3 sequence: CASSLADRGNEKLFF. CDR3 bases: TGTGCCAGCAGCTTGGCCGACAGAGGGAATGAAAAACTGTTTTTT.

This clonotype was seen a handful of times. The gene calls are TRBV11-2 and TRBJ2-5; D is possibly TRBD1 or TRBD2 (5 bases each). The CDR3 extends over 13 amino acids. V was shortened by 5 bases and J by 2 bases, with 9 bases between the two germline ends. The germline V gene encodes CDR1 SGHAT and CDR2 FQNNGV. The CDR3 spells CASSPWGQETQYF. As DNA, the CDR3 is TGTGCCAGCAGCCCATGGGGGCAAGAGACCCAGTACTTC. Filled out from reference TRBV11-2 and TRBJ2-5, the complete variable domain reads EAGVAQSPRYKIIEKRQSVAFWCNPISGHATLYWYQQILGQGPKLLIQFQNNGVVDDSQLPKDRFSAERLKGVDSTLKIQPAKLEDSAVYLCASSPWGQETQYFGPGTRLLVL.

The chain links TRBV27 to TRBJ1-5; tentatively, D is TRBD1 (6 bases). CDR1 and CDR2 (germline): MNHEY, SMNVEV (reference sequence). CDR3 length: 14 amino acids. Trimming pared 2 bases from V and 4 bases from J, leaving 9 bases between. This CDR3 is CASSLRGGNQPQHF. The CDR3 coding sequence is TGTGCCAGCAGTTTAAGGGGGGGGAATCAGCCCCAGCATTTT.

The rearrangement uses TRBV7-9 and TRBJ1-1; D remains ambiguous. The CDR3 runs 16 residues. The germline V gene encodes CDR1 SEHNR and CDR2 FQNEAQ (reference sequence). Between the trimmed V and J ends, which lost 1 base and 3 bases, there was a span of 15 bases. CDR3 sequence (DNA): TGTGCCAGCAGCTTAGGCCCTAGTGGAGCGTACACTGAAGCTTTCTTT. Protein sequence: CASSLGPSGAYTEAFF.

This clonotype was found many times. V gene TRBV27 combines with J gene TRBJ1-1; D ambiguous. Per germline, CDR1 MNHEY and CDR2 SMNVEV (reference sequence). This CDR3 has 15 residues. Trimming pared 3 bases from V and 1 base from J, leaving 12 bases between. The CDR3: CASSLVGIGNTEAFF. In DNA form, the CDR3 reads TGTGCCAGCAGTTTGGTAGGGATAGGGAACACTGAAGCTTTCTTT.